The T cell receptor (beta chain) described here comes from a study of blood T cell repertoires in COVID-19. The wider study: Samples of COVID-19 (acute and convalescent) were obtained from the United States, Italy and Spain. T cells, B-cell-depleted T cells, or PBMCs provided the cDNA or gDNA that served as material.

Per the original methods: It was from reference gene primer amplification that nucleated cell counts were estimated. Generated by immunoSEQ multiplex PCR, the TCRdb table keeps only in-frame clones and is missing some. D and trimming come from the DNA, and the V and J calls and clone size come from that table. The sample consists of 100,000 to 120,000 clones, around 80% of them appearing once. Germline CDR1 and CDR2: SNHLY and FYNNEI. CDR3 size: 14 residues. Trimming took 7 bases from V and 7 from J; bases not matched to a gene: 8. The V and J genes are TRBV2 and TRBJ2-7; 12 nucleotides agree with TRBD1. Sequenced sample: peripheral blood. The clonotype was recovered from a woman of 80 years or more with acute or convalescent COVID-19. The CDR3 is CASKTGQGAGEQYF. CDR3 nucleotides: TGTGCCAGCAAAACGGGACAGGGGGCTGGAGAGCAGTACTTC. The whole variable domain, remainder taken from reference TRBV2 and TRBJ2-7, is EPEVTQTPSHQVTQMGQEVILRCVPISNHLYFYWYRQILGQKVEFLVSFYNNEISEKSEIFDDQFSVERPDGSNFTLKIRSTKLEDSAMYFCASKTGQGAGEQYFGPGTRLTVT.